This TCR beta chain was identified during a study of blood T cell repertoires in COVID-19. For the study at large: The origin of the acute and convalescent COVID-19 samples was the United States, Italy and Spain. Nucleic acid was either cDNA or gDNA, and it came from T cells, B-cell-depleted T cells, or PBMCs.

V was cut by 1 base and J by 0 bases, with 19 bases left in between. The CDR3 contains 18 residues. The germline V gene encodes CDR1 MDHEN and CDR2 SYDVKM. In the source study's methods: Reference gene primer amplification gave nucleated cell count estimates. The table came from immunoSEQ multiplex PCR; TCRdb's copy has only in-frame clones and leaves some out. V and J calls and clone size come straight from that table; D and trimming were deduced from the DNA. The table records 100,000 to 110,000 clones, 85% of them present only once. The receptor was isolated from a human donor in a cohort sampled during active COVID-19. The rearrangement joins TRBV28 to TRBJ2-7; a weak D match, TRBD2 (6 bases). Sequenced: peripheral blood. CDR3 in amino acids: CASSLSIIGRGGSYEQYF. CDR3 nucleotides: TGTGCCAGCAGTTTATCGATAATTGGGCGGGGAGGCTCCTACGAGCAGTACTTC.